A selection of T cell receptor beta chains follows, all from one sample in a study of T-cell reconstitution after alpha-beta-depleted transplantation in children. MiXCR, applied by TCRdb to the PCR reads, yields one record per CDR3 protein. The sample lists 700,000 to 950,000 distinct CDR3 sequences; roughly 15% were seen once. Sequenced here: PBMCs, mostly from graft donor cells, sampled 360 days after TCRalphabeta/CD19-depleted stem cell transplant. These receptors were collected from a male patient between 5 and 17 years old who had a stem cell transplant for acute lymphoblastic leukemia, so the T cells may come from the graft donor. CDR3s include the opening cysteine and the closing phenylalanine or tryptophan. D genes are given only for firm matches. Part of the rows lack a size; the others show once, few, many or a class for expanded clones.

j_call,d_call,clone_size,v_call,cdr3_nt,cdr3_aa
TRBJ2-1,.,many,TRBV27,TGTGCCAGCAGTTCCCTGACTATAAAGGTACAATATGAGCAGTTCTTC,CASSSLTIKVQYEQFF
TRBJ1-2,TRBD1,few,TRBV25-1,TGTGCCAGCAGGTACAGGGGTGGCTACACCTTC,CASRYRGGYTF
TRBJ2-2,.,.,TRBV20-1,TGCAGTGCTAGGCCAGGGGTGGCGAACACCGGGGAGCTGTTTTTT,CSARPGVANTGELFF
TRBJ2-7,TRBD2,.,TRBV2,TGTGCCAGCAGTCCCCGGGTGGGACTAGCGGGACGGATCACCTACGAGCAGTACTTC,CASSPRVGLAGRITYEQYF
TRBJ2-1,.,few,TRBV29-1,TGCAGCGTTGAAGATTTGGCGGGGCTAGCGCCATACAATGAGCAGTTCTTC,CSVEDLAGLAPYNEQFF
TRBJ2-7,.,few,TRBV5-1,TGCGCCAGCAGCTTGGGGACAGCAACCGAGCAGTACTTC,CASSLGTATEQYF
TRBJ2-3,.,.,TRBV7-9,TGTGCCAGCAGACTCATTCTTGGGACCACAGATACGCAGTATTTT,CASRLILGTTDTQYF
TRBJ2-7,.,many,TRBV24-1,TGTGCCATCAGGCTGTTCGGGGGTATCCACGAGCAGTACTTC,CAIRLFGGIHEQYF
TRBJ2-1,TRBD2,.,TRBV7-2,TGTGCCAGCAGCTTCGGACTAGCGGGAAGCAATGAGCAGTTCTTC,CASSFGLAGSNEQFF
TRBJ2-3,.,few,TRBV5-1,TGCGCCAGCAGCTTGGCCCCAGGGTGGAGCACAGATACGCAGTATTTT,CASSLAPGWSTDTQYF
TRBJ2-6,.,.,TRBV3-2,TGTGCCAGCAGTTTAACGGGGATACCGGGCTCTGGGGCCAACGTCCTGACTTTC,CASSLTGIPGSGANVLTF
TRBJ2-1,TRBD2,.,TRBV20-1,TGCAGTGCTAGTAGCGGGGTGGGGGGACTAGCGGGAGGGAATGAGCAGTTCTTC,CSASSGVGGLAGGNEQFF
TRBJ2-2,TRBD2,.,TRBV5-1,TGCGCCAGCAGCTTCCCTAGCGGTATCACCGGGGAGCTGTTTTTT,CASSFPSGITGELFF
TRBJ1-5,.,.,TRBV28,TGTGCCAGCGGGTCACAGGGAGATAGCAATCAGCCCCAGCATTTT,CASGSQGDSNQPQHF
TRBJ2-4,.,few,TRBV5-1,TGCGCCAGCAGGGGGGCTAGCGGACCCTTCGTAGCCAAAAACATTCAGTACTTC,CASRGASGPFVAKNIQYF
TRBJ2-1,.,few,TRBV3-1,TGTGCCAGCAGCCAAGTCGAAATGCTGTACGGCGGGCAGTTCTTC,CASSQVEMLYGGQFF
TRBJ1-5,.,few,TRBV5-5,TGTGCCAGCAGGCACGGGTGGGGTAGCAATCAGCCCCAGCATTTT,CASRHGWGSNQPQHF
TRBJ1-5,.,.,TRBV20-1,TGCAGTGCTAGGGTGGCAGGGGTCTTCAATCAGCCCCAGCATTTT,CSARVAGVFNQPQHF
TRBJ2-7,.,.,TRBV10-3,TGTGCCATCAGTGCTGCACAGGGTGAGCAGTACTTC,CAISAAQGEQYF
TRBJ2-1,.,few,TRBV12-3/TRBV12-4,TGTGCCAGCACCACCATCACCCCGAGTCCCAATGAGCAGTTCTTC,CASTTITPSPNEQFF
TRBJ2-7,.,.,TRBV6-1,TGTGCCAGAAGTGGTGGGAACCTCTACGAGCAGTACTTC,CARSGGNLYEQYF
TRBJ1-5,TRBD1,.,TRBV7-9,TGTGCCAGCAGCGCGGGACAGGGGGGACCGCGCAATCAGCCCCAGCATTTT,CASSAGQGGPRNQPQHF
TRBJ2-2,TRBD1,.,TRBV4-1,TGCGCCAGCAGCCAGTCTGGGTCCGGGACAGGGAGAACCGGGGAGCTGTTTTTT,CASSQSGSGTGRTGELFF
TRBJ2-5,.,many,TRBV12-3/TRBV12-4,TGTGCCAGCAGTCCTCGATTCGTCCAAGAGACCCAGTACTTC,CASSPRFVQETQYF
TRBJ2-2,.,.,TRBV9,TGTGCCAGCAGCGTAGAGGACAGCAAGACCGGGGAGCTGTTTTTT,CASSVEDSKTGELFF
TRBJ1-1,.,many,TRBV13,TGTGCCAGCAGCTTCCGAAGACAGGTTAACACTGAAGCTTTCTTT,CASSFRRQVNTEAFF
TRBJ2-7,TRBD2,.,TRBV5-1,TGCGCCAGCAGCCAAGAAACCCTAGCGGGACTCTACGAGCAGTACTTC,CASSQETLAGLYEQYF
TRBJ1-1,.,many,TRBV19,TGTGCCACGCGCGTGGCGGTGAACACTGAAGCTTTCTTT,CATRVAVNTEAFF
TRBJ2-4,.,.,TRBV4-1,TGCGCCAGCAGCCAAGGCGGGCCCAAAAACATTCAGTACTTC,CASSQGGPKNIQYF
TRBJ2-2,.,many,TRBV3-1,TGTGCCAGCAGCCAAGATTTGTGGAAGGGACCCGGGGAGCTGTTTTTT,CASSQDLWKGPGELFF
TRBJ2-7,TRBD2,many,TRBV20-1,TGCAGTGTGCTAGCTAGCGGGATGTACGAGCAGTACTTC,CSVLASGMYEQYF
TRBJ1-5,.,.,TRBV30,TGTGCCTGGGCTACCGGGGGCGAAAGGGCCCAGCATTTT,CAWATGGERAQHF
TRBJ2-1,.,.,TRBV14,TGTGCCAGCAGCCAAGTTCGGAGTAATCGGCATGAGCAGTTCTTC,CASSQVRSNRHEQFF
TRBJ2-2,TRBD1,.,TRBV7-9,TGTGCCAGCAGAGGGACAGGGCACACCGGGGAGCTGTTTTTT,CASRGTGHTGELFF
TRBJ2-7,TRBD1,.,TRBV12-3/TRBV12-4,TGTGCCAGCACCCGGACAGGGACGTCCTACGAGCAGTACTTC,CASTRTGTSYEQYF
TRBJ2-5,.,few,TRBV29-1,TGCAGCGTTGAGTGGCGGTTCCAAGAGACCCAGTACTTC,CSVEWRFQETQYF
TRBJ2-1,TRBD2,.,TRBV27,TGTGCCAGCTGTCCAAGGGGACTATCCTACAATGAGCAGTTCTTC,CASCPRGLSYNEQFF
TRBJ2-3,.,few,TRBV5-1,TGCGCCAGCAGATTGGGAGCTCGGGATACGCAGTATTTT,CASRLGARDTQYF
TRBJ2-5,TRBD1,.,TRBV5-1,TGCGCCAGCAGCTCGGTAACAGGGGGTGAGACCCAGTACTTC,CASSSVTGGETQYF
TRBJ2-3,.,few,TRBV12-3/TRBV12-4,TGTGCCAGCAGTTGGGGTGGGCCGGGCCCGGATACGCAGTATTTT,CASSWGGPGPDTQYF
TRBJ2-7,TRBD1,.,TRBV3-1,TGTGCCAGCAGCCCGACAGGGTCGGCCTACGAGCAGTACTTC,CASSPTGSAYEQYF
TRBJ1-1,TRBD1,few,TRBV11-1,TGTGCCAGCAGCTTAGTACCCATTTGGGACAGGCCGAACACTGAAGCTTTCTTT,CASSLVPIWDRPNTEAFF
TRBJ2-7,TRBD2,many,TRBV11-3,TGTGCCAGCGGTACTAGCGGCAATTCCTACGAGCAGTACTTC,CASGTSGNSYEQYF
TRBJ1-1,.,.,TRBV7-8,TGTGCCAGCAGCTTAGCCCACCAGCCGGAGGCTTTCTTT,CASSLAHQPEAFF
TRBJ2-1,TRBD2,few,TRBV4-1,TGCGCCAGCAGCCCAGGTGGGACTAGCGGGTGGCGGCAGTTCTTC,CASSPGGTSGWRQFF
TRBJ2-7,TRBD2,few,TRBV27,TGTGCCAGCAGAACCTGGACTAGCGGGATGATCTACGAGCAGTACTTC,CASRTWTSGMIYEQYF
TRBJ2-1,.,many,TRBV20-1,TGCAGTGTAAACAGGGGAGGGGGCTATCGCAATGAGCAGTTCTTC,CSVNRGGGYRNEQFF
TRBJ2-7,.,.,TRBV5-1,TGCGCCAGCAGCTTGGGAACAGGGCGGTTGGGCGAGCAGTACTTC,CASSLGTGRLGEQYF
TRBJ2-7,TRBD2,.,TRBV20-1,TGCAGTGCTAGAGGCCCCCTAGCGGGAGCTGTCGAGCAGTACTTC,CSARGPLAGAVEQYF
TRBJ2-1,.,few,TRBV2,TGTGCCAGCAGAAAAGACAGCTCCTACAATGAGCAGTTCTTC,CASRKDSSYNEQFF
TRBJ1-2,.,many,TRBV10-2,TGCGCCAGCAGTGAACAGGGTAGGGACTATGGCTACACCTTC,CASSEQGRDYGYTF
TRBJ2-2,TRBD2,.,TRBV15,TGTGCCACCAGCGGGACTAGCGGAGGAGAGCTGTTTTTT,CATSGTSGGELFF
TRBJ2-7,.,.,TRBV7-3,TGTGCCAGCAGCCTCCGGAGTAACGGGACTGGTGAGCAGTACTTC,CASSLRSNGTGEQYF
TRBJ1-2,.,many,TRBV7-9,TGCGCCAGCAGCTTAGTGGCCAGCCACCTTAACTATGGCTACACCTTC,CASSLVASHLNYGYTF
TRBJ2-5,.,many,TRBV5-1,TGCGCCAGCAGCTTGGGACAGTACCAAGAGACCCAGTACTTC,CASSLGQYQETQYF